This TCR beta chain derives from a study of blood T cell repertoires in COVID-19. Study background: Nucleic acid was either cDNA or gDNA, and it came from T cells, B-cell-depleted T cells, or PBMCs.

Original handling: It was from reference gene primer amplification that nucleated cell counts were estimated. TCRdb's table, derived via immunoSEQ multiplex PCR, lists solely in-frame clones and lacks some. The V and J calls and clone size were taken over from that table, and D and trimming were inferred from the DNA. The sample consists of over 85,000 clones, around 73% of them appearing once. The CDR3 spans 16 residues. The germline V gene has CDR1 SGHDT and CDR2 YYEEEE. V shed 2 bases, J shed 0 bases, and the junction held 2 bases outside the gene matches. In this sample, this clone turned up once.

V gene TRBV5-6 combines with J gene TRBJ1-3; 10 bases fit TRBD1. This receptor was obtained from a man in his 60s with active or convalescent COVID-19. The specimen sequenced was peripheral blood. CDR3 in DNA: TGTGCCAGCAGCTTCAGACAGGGGGCCTCTGGAAACACCATATATTTT. It is translated as CASSFRQGASGNTIYF. The entire variable domain, with the rest obtained from reference TRBV5-6 and TRBJ1-3, is as follows: DAGVTQSPTHLIKTRGQQVTLRCSPKSGHDTVSWYQQALGQGPQFIFQYYEEEERQRGNFPDRFSGHQFPNYSSELNVNALLLGDSALYLCASSFRQGASGNTIYFGEGSWLTVV.